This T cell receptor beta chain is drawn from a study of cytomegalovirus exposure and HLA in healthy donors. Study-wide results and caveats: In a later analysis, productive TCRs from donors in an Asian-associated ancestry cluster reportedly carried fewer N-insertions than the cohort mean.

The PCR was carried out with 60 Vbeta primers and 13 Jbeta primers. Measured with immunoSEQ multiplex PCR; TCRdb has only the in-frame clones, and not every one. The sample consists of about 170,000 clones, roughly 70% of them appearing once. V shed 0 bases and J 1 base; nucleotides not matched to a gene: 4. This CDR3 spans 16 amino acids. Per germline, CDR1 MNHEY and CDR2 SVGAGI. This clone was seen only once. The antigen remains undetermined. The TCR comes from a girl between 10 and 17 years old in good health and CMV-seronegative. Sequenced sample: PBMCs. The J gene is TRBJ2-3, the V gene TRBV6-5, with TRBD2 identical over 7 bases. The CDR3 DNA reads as TGTGCCAGCAGTTACTCGTTTGCGGGGGGCACAGATACGCAGTATTTT. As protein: CASSYSFAGGTDTQYF.